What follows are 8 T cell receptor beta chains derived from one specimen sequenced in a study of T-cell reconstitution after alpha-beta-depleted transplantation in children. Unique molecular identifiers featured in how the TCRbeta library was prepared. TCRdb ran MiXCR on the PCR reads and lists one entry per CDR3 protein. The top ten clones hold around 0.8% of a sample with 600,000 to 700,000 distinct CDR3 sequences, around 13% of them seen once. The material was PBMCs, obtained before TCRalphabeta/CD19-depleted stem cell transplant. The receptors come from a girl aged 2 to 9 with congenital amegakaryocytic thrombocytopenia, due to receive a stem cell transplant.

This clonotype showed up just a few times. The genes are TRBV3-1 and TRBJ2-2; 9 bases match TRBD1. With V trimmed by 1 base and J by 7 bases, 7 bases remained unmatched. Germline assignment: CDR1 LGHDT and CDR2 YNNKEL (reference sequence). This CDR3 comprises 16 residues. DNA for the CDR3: TGTGCCAGCAGCCAAGTTCACAGGGGGCTTGGCGGGGAGCTGTTTTTT. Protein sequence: CASSQVHRGLGGELFF. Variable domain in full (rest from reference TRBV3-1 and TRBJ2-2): DTAVSQTPKYLVTQMGNDKSIKCEQNLGHDTMYWYKQDSKKFLKIMFSYNNKELIINETVPNRFSPKSPDKAHLNLHINSLELGDSAVYFCASSQVHRGLGGELFFGEGSRLTVL.

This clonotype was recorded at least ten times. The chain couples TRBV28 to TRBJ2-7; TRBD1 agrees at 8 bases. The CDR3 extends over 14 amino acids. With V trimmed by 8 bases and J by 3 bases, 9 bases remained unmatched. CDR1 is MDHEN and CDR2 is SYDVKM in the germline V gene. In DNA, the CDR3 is TGTGCCAGCCGTCCGACAGGGGATATCTACGAGCAGTACTTC. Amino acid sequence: CASRPTGDIYEQYF.

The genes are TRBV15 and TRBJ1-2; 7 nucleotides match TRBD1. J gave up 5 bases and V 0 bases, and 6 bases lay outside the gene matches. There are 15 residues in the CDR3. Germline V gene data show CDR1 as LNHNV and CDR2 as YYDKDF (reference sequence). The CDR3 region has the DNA TGTGCCACCAGCAGAGATCGAGACAGGGTATATGGCTACACCTTC. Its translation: CATSRDRDRVYGYTF.

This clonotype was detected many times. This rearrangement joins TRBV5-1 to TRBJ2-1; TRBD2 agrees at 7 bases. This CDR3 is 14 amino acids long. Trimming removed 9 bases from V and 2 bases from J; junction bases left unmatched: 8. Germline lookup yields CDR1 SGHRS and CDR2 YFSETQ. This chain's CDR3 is CATPPGLPYNEQFF. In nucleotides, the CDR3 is TGCGCCACCCCTCCGGGACTACCCTACAATGAGCAGTTCTTC.

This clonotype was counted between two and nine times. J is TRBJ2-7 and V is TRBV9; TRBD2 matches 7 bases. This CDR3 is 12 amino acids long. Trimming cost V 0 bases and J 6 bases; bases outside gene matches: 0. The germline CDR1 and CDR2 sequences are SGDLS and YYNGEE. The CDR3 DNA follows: TGTGCCAGCAGCGTAGGGGAGGGCGAGCAGTACTTC. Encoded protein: CASSVGEGEQYF. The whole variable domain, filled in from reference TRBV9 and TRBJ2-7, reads DSGVTQTPKHLITATGQRVTLRCSPRSGDLSVYWYQQSLDQGLQFLIQYYNGEERAKGNILERFSAQQFPDLHSELNLSSLELGDSALYFCASSVGEGEQYFGPGTRLTVT.

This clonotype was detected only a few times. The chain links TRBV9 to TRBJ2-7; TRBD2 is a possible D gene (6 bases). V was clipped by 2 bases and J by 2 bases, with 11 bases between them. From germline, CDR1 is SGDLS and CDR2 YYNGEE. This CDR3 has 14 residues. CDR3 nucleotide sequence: TGTGCCAGCAGCGTGGGGGACTCCGCCTACGAGCAGTACTTC. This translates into CASSVGDSAYEQYF.

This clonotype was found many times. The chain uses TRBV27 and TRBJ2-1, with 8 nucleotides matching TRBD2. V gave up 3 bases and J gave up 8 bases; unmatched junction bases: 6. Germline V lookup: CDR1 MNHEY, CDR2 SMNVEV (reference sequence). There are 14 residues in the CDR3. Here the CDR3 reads CASSLSSGADEQFF. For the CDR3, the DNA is TGTGCCAGCAGTTTGAGTAGCGGGGCCGATGAGCAGTTCTTC.

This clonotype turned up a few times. The CDR3 here is CSARDGRAGGTYNEQFF. The CDR3 nucleotides are TGCAGTGCTAGAGATGGCCGGGCGGGAGGTACCTACAATGAGCAGTTCTTC. The chain carries TRBV20-1 and TRBJ2-1; 8 bases line up with TRBD2. The CDR3 has 17 amino acids. Germline V CDR1 and CDR2: DFQATT, SNEGSKA (reference sequence). V was pared by 0 bases and J by 2 bases, with 9 bases of the junction left unmatched.